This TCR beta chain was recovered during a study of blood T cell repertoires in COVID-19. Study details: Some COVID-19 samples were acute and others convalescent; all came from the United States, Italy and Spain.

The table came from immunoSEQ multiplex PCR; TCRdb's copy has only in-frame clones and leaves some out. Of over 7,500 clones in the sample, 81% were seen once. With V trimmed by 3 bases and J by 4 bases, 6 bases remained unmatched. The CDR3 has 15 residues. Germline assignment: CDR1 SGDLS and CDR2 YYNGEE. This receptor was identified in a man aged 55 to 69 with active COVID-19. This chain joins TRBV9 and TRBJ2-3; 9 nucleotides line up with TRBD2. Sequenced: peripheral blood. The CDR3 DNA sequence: TGTGCCAGCAGCGCCTTTTTAGCGGGAGCAGATACGCAGTATTTT. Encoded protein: CASSAFLAGADTQYF.